A single sample gave rise to the 14 T cell receptor beta chains below, sequenced in a study of molecular identifiers for immune sequencing clone quantification. MiXCR, applied by TCRdb to the PCR reads, yields one record per CDR3 protein. The data contain approximately 100,000 distinct CDR3 sequences, approximately 40% of them singletons. Sequenced material: naive CD8+ T cells from blood, with Jurkat cell RNA spiked in. Subset meaning: FACS-sorted CD8+CD4-CCR7+CD45RA+ naive T cells. Receptor source: a human donor in good health. Some libraries in this study had Jurkat cell RNA spiked in.

In its sample, this clonotype was seen a few times. The chain employs TRBV27 and TRBJ2-2, with D possibly TRBD1 on 6 matching bases. The CDR3 is made up of 15 amino acids. V lost 6 bases, J lost 2 bases, and 13 bases lay in between. The V gene's germline CDR1 is MNHEY and CDR2 SMNVEV (reference sequence). CDR3: CASRPMTGNTGELFF. The DNA for the CDR3 is TGTGCCAGCAGACCAATGACAGGAAACACCGGGGAGCTGTTTTTT.

At least ten counts were recorded for this clonotype. The chain couples TRBV7-2 to TRBJ2-1; 8 bases align to TRBD1. Germline V gene lookup returns CDR1 SGHTA and CDR2 FQGNSA. This CDR3 has 15 amino acids. The V segment lost 5 bases and the J segment 1 base; nucleotides outside the gene matches: 4. CDR3 sequence reads: CASSPRDRSYNEQFF. The CDR3 coding sequence is TGTGCCAGCAGCCCAAGGGACAGGTCCTACAATGAGCAGTTCTTC.

The chain is built from TRBV4-1 and TRBJ2-1; D is uncertain. Per the germline V gene, CDR1 is MGHRA and CDR2 is YSYEKL. This CDR3 has 12 amino acids. The V end lost 0 bases, the J end lost 6 bases, and 3 bases lay between the germline ends. CDR3: CASSQEANEQFF. In nucleotides, the CDR3 is TGCGCCAGCAGCCAAGAGGCCAATGAGCAGTTCTTC.

This clonotype has at least ten counts. The V call is TRBV28, the J call TRBJ2-7; no reliable D call. The length of the CDR3 is 13 residues. Germline V gene sequence: CDR1 MDHEN, CDR2 SYDVKM. V was clipped by 3 bases and J by 5 bases, with 11 bases between them. This chain's CDR3 is CASSLLGANEQYF. The CDR3 coding sequence is TGTGCCAGCAGTTTGTTGGGTGCCAACGAGCAGTACTTC.

A note on this clonotype: A much larger clone lies one base from this, so it may be a read error. CDR3 coding DNA: TGTGCCAGCAGCGAGGGCCGCCTCAATGAAAGACTGTTTTTT. Its translation is CASSEGRLNERLFF. The chain is built from TRBV7-6 and TRBJ1-4; D not resolved. CDR1 is SGHVS and CDR2 is FNYEAQ in the germline V gene. The CDR3 has 14 residues.

The chain links TRBV19 to TRBJ2-7; D possibly corresponds to TRBD2 (6 bases). The CDR3 consists of 14 residues. V lost 3 bases, J lost 2 bases, and 11 bases lay in between. The germline V gene encodes CDR1 LNHDA and CDR2 SQIVND (reference sequence). In nucleotides, the CDR3 is TGTGCCAGTAGTATCGGCGGGACCCCCTACGAGCAGTACTTC. The encoded protein is CASSIGGTPYEQYF.

This clonotype showed up many times. This chain uses TRBV5-1 with TRBJ2-7; D might be TRBD2 (5 bases). The CDR3 contains 14 residues. From germline, CDR1 is SGHRS and CDR2 YFSETQ. Trimming removed 0 bases at V and 4 bases at J, with 11 bases between. The CDR3 spells CASSLERNRYEQYF. Written as DNA, the CDR3 is TGCGCCAGCAGCTTGGAGCGGAACCGGTACGAGCAGTACTTC.

Worth noting for this clonotype: A read error may produce the germline difference seen at one junction end. The rearrangement uses TRBV12-3 or TRBV12-4 and TRBJ1-4, with TRBD1 matching over 7 bases. This CDR3 has 14 amino acids. DNA of the CDR3: TGTGCCTGCAGGCTAGGGGGCCTAAATGAAAAACTGTTTTTT. Translation gives CACRLGGLNEKLFF.

About this clonotype itself: A much larger clone is a single base away; this may be a read error. This chain joins TRBV7-2 and TRBJ1-5, with TRBD1 as a possible D gene (5 bases). V lost 6 bases to trimming and J lost 0 bases, with 12 bases between them. The CDR3 contains 15 residues. The germline V gene encodes CDR1 SGHTA and CDR2 FQGNSA. CDR3 amino acids: CASSVGGCSNQPQHF. The DNA of the CDR3 is TGTGCCAGCAGTGTGGGGGGTTGTAGCAATCAGCCCCAGCATTTT.

This clonotype was found a few times. The chain combines TRBV14 with TRBJ2-7, with 7 bases that match TRBD1. Germline V gene lookup returns CDR1 SGHDN and CDR2 FVKESK. The V and J ends lost 3 bases and 4 bases, in that order; junction bases with no gene match: 6. The CDR3 is 14 amino acids. The CDR3 loop reads CASSHTGDGYEQYF. The DNA for the CDR3 is TGTGCCAGCAGCCATACAGGGGACGGTTACGAGCAGTACTTC. The full variable domain, its missing parts supplied by reference TRBV14 and TRBJ2-7, is EAGVTQFPSHSVIEKGQTVTLRCDPISGHDNLYWYRRVMGKEIKFLLHFVKESKQDESGMPNNRFLAERTGGTYSTLKVQPAELEDSGVYFCASSHTGDGYEQYFGPGTRLTVT.

This clonotype occurred a few times. V gene TRBV2 combines with J gene TRBJ1-2; weak D call: TRBD1 (5 bases). The V end lost 4 bases, the J end lost 4 bases, and 13 bases lay between the germline ends. The V gene's germline CDR1 is SNHLY and CDR2 FYNNEI. The CDR3 is 14 amino acids. CDR3 amino acids: CASSASWGGYGYTF. CDR3 bases: TGTGCCAGCAGTGCCTCTTGGGGCGGCTATGGCTACACCTTC.

Many counts were recorded for this clonotype. The gene calls are TRBV29-1 and TRBJ2-3, with a tentative D call TRBD2 (6 bases). In germline, CDR1 is SQVTM, CDR2 ANQGSEA. V was trimmed by 6 bases and J by 4 bases, leaving 14 bases between them. This CDR3 region has 13 residues. CDR3 nucleotide sequence: TGCAGCGTGGCCGGGAGTGGAGCAGATACGCAGTATTTT. Protein sequence: CSVAGSGADTQYF.

The CDR3, as DNA: TGCAGTGCTAGAGACTCGTTGGGGTGCATCATCCCGGTGAACACTGAAGCTTTCTTT. Protein sequence: CSARDSLGCIIPVNTEAFF. The V call is TRBV20-1, the J call TRBJ1-1; D is unclear. The V gene's germline CDR1 is DFQATT and CDR2 SNEGSKA (reference sequence). This CDR3 has 19 residues. Trimming cost V 0 bases and J 0 bases, with 23 bases left between them.

This clonotype was found a few times. V gene TRBV9 combines with J gene TRBJ1-1; 9 bases are a match to TRBD1. The ends lost 3 bases at V and 4 bases at J; junction bases unmatched: 10. This CDR3 region has 16 residues. Germline CDR1 reads SGDLS; CDR2 reads YYNGEE. DNA of the CDR3: TGTGCCAGCAGCGGTTCACAGGGGGCTGTGGGCACTGAAGCTTTCTTT. It specifies CASSGSQGAVGTEAFF.